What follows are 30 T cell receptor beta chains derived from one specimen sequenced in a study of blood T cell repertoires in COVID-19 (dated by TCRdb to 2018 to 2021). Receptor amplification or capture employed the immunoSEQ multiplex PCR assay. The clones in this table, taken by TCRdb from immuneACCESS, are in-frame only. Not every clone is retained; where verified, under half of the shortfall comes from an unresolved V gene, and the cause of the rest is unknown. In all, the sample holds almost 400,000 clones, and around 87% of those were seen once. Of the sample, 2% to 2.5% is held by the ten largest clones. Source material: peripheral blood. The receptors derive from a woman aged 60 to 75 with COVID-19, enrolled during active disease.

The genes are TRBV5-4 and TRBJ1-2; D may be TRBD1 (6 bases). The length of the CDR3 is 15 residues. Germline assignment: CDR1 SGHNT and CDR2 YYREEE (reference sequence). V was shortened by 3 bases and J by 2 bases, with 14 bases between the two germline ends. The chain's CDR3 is CASSSHTGQNYGYTF. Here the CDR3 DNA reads TGTGCCAGCAGCTCACACACGGGACAAAACTATGGCTACACCTTC.

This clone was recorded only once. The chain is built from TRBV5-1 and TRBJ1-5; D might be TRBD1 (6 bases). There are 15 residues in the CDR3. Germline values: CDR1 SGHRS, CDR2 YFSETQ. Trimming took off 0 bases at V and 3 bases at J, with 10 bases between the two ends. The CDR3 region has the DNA TGCGCCAGCAGCTTGGGGGACACGGTCAATCAGCCCCAGCATTTT. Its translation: CASSLGDTVNQPQHF.

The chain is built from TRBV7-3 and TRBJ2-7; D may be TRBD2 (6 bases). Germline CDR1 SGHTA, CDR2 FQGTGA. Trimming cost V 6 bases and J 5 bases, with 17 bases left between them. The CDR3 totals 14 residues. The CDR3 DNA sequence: TGTGCCAGCAGTCGGGGAGGAGGGGTAAACGAGCAGTACTTC. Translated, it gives CASSRGGGVNEQYF. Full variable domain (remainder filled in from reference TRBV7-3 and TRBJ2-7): GAGVSQTPSNKVTEKGKYVELRCDPISGHTALYWYRQSLGQGPEFLIYFQGTGAADDSGLPNDRFFAVRPEGSVSTLKIQRTERGDSAVYLCASSRGGGVNEQYFGPGTRLTVT.

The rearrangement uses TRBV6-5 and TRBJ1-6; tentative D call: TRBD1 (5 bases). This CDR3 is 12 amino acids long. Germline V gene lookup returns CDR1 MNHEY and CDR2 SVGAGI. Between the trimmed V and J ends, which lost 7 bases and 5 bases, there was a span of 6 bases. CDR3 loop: CASTQDNSPLHF. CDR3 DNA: TGTGCCAGCACACAGGATAATTCACCCCTCCACTTT.

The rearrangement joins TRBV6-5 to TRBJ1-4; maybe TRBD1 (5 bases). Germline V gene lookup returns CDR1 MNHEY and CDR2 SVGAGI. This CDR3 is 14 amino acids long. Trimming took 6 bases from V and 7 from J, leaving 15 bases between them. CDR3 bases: TGTGCCAGCAGCATGACAGTGACCAGTGAAAAACTGTTTTTT. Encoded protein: CASSMTVTSEKLFF.

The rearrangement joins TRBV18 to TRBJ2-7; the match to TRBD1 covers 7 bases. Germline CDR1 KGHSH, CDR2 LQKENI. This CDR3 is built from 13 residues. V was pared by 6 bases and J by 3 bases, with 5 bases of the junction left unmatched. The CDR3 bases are TGTGCCAGCTCGTCGGGACAGCTCTACGAGCAGTACTTC. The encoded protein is CASSSGQLYEQYF.

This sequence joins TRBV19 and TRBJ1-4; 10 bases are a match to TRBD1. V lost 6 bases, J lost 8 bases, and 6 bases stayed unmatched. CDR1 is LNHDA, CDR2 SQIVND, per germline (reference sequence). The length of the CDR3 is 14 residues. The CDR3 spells CASSLDRGSEKLFF. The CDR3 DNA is TGTGCCAGTAGCCTGGACAGGGGGAGCGAAAAACTGTTTTTT.

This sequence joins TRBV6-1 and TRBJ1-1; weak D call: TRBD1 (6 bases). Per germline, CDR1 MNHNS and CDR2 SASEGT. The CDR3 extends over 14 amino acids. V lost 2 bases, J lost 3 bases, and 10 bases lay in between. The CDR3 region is CASSEKTGYTEAFF. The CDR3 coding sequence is TGTGCCAGCAGTGAAAAAACAGGGTACACTGAAGCTTTCTTT.

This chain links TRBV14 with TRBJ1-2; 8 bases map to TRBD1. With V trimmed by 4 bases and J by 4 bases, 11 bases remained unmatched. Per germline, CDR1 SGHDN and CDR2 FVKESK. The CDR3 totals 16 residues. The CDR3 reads CASSPFGQGLFYGYTF. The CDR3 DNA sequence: TGTGCCAGCAGCCCCTTTGGACAGGGACTATTCTATGGCTACACCTTC.

CDR3 DNA: TGTGCCAGCAGTGAAATAACAGGGTACTATGGCTACACCTTC. Translated, it gives CASSEITGYYGYTF. The chain recombines TRBV6-1 with TRBJ1-2; possibly TRBD1 for D (6 bases). The V end was cut by 2 bases, the J end by 3 bases, with 10 bases between. Germline V gives CDR1 MNHNS, CDR2 SASEGT. This CDR3 has 14 residues.

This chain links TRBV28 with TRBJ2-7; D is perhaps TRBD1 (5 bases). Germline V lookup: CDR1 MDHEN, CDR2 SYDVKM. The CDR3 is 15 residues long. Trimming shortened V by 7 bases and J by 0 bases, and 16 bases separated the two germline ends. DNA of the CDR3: TGTGCCAGCACCCCCCAGGGCGCCAGCTCCTACGAGCAGTACTTC. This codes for CASTPQGASSYEQYF.

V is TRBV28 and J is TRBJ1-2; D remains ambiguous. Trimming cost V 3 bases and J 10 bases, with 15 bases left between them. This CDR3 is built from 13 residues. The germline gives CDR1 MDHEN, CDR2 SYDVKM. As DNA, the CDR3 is TGTGCCAGCAGTTTGTCCGACGGGTTCGACTACACCTTC. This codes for CASSLSDGFDYTF.

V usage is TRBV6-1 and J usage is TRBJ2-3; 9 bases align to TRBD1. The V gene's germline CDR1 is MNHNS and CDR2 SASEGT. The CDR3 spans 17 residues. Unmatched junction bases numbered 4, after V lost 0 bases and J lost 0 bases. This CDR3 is CASSEAGTGSSTDTQYF. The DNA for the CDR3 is TGTGCCAGCAGTGAAGCAGGGACAGGGTCTAGCACAGATACGCAGTATTTT.

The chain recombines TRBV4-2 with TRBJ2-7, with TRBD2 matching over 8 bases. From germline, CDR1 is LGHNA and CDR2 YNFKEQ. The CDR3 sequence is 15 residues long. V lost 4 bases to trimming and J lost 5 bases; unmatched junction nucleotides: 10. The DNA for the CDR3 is TGTGCCAGCAGCCCCCCAGGAGCGGGGGCGAACGAGCAGTACTTC. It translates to CASSPPGAGANEQYF.

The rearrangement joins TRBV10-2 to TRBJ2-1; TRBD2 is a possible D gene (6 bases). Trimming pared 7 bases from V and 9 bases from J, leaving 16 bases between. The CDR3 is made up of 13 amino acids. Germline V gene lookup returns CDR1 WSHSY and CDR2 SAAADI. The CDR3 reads CASMRGKLGEQFF. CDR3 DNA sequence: TGCGCCAGCATGCGGGGAAAATTAGGTGAGCAGTTCTTC.

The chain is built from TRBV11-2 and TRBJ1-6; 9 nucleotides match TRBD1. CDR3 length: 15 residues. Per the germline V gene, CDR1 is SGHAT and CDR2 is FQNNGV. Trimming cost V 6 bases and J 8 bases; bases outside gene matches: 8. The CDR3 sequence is CASRRPGQGYSPLHF. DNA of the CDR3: TGTGCCAGCAGAAGGCCGGGACAGGGATATTCACCCCTCCACTTT.

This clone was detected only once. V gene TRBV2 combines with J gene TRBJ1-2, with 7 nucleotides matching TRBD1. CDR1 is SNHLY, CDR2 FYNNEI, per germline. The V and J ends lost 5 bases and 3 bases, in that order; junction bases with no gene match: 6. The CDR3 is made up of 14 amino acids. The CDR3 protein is CASSPQGGYYGYTF. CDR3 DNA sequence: TGTGCCAGCAGTCCGCAGGGGGGCTACTATGGCTACACCTTC. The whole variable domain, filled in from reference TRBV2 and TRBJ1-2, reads EPEVTQTPSHQVTQMGQEVILRCVPISNHLYFYWYRQILGQKVEFLVSFYNNEISEKSEIFDDQFSVERPDGSNFTLKIRSTKLEDSAMYFCASSPQGGYYGYTFGSGTRLTVV.

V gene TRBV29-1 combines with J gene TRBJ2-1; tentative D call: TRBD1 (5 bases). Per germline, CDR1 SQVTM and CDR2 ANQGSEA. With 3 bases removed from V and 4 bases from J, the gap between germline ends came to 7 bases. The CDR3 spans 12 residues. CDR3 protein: CSVDREYNEQFF. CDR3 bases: TGCAGCGTTGACAGGGAATACAATGAGCAGTTCTTC.

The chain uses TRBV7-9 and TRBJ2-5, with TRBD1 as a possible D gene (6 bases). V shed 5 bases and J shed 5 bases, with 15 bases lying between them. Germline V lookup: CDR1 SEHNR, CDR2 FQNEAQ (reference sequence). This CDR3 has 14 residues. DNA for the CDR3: TGTGCCAGCAGCCCCTCCGGGACAAGGGAGACCCAGTACTTC. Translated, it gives CASSPSGTRETQYF.

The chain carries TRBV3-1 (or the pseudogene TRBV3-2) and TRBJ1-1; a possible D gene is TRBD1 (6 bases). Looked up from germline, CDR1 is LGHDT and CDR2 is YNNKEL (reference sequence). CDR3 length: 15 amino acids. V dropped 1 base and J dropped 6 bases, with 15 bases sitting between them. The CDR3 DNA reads TGTGCCAGCAGCCAAGGGTTTGGCAGGGGCTCTGAAGCTTTCTTT. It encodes CASSQGFGRGSEAFF.

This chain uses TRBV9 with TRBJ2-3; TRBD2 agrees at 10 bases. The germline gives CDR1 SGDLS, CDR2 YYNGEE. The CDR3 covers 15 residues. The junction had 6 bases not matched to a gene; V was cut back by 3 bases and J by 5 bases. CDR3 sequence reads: CASSEAGGLLDTQYF. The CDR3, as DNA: TGTGCCAGCAGCGAAGCGGGGGGGCTCTTAGATACGCAGTATTTT.

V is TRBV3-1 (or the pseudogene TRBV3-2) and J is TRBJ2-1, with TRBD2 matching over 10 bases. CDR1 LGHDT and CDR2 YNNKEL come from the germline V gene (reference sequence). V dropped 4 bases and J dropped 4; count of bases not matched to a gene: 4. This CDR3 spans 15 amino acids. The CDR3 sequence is CASSLTSGVYNEQFF. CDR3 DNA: TGTGCCAGCAGCCTTACTAGCGGGGTTTACAATGAGCAGTTCTTC.

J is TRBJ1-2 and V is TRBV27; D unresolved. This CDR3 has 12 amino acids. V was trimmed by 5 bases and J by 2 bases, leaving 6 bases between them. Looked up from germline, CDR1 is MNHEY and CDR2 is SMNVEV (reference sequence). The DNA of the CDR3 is TGTGCCAGCAGTCCCGGGAACTATGGCTACACCTTC. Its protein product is CASSPGNYGYTF.

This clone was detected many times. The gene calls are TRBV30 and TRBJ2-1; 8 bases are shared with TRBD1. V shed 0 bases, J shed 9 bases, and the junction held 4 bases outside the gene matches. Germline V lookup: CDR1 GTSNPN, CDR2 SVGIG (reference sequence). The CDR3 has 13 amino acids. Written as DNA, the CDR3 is TGTGCCTGGAGTGTGACAGGGGATACTGAGCAGTTCTTC. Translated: CAWSVTGDTEQFF.

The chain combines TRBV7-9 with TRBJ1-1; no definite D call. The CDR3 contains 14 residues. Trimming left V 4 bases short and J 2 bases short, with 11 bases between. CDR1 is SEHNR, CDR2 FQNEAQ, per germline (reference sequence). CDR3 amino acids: CASSSEGLNTEAFF. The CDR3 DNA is TGTGCCAGCAGCTCCGAAGGACTTAACACTGAAGCTTTCTTT.

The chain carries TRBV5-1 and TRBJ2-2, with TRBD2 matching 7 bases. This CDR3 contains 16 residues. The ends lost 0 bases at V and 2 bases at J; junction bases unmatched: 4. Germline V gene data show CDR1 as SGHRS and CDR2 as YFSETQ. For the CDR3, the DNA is TGCGCCAGCAGCTTGGTCAGCGGGGCCAACACCGGGGAGCTGTTTTTT. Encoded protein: CASSLVSGANTGELFF.

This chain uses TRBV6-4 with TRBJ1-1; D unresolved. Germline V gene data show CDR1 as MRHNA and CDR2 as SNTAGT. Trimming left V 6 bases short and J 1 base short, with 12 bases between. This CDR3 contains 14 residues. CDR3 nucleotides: TGTGCCAGCAGGTTTGGGCACCCGAACACTGAAGCTTTCTTT. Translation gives CASRFGHPNTEAFF.

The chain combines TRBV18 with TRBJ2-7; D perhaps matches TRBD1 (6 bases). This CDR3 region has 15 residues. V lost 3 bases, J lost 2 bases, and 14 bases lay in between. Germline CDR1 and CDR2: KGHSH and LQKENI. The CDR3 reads CASSPTQGSPYEQYF. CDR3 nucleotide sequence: TGTGCCAGCTCACCCACACAGGGATCCCCCTACGAGCAGTACTTC.

This chain's CDR3 is CASSGTGGVTDTQYF. The CDR3 nucleotides are TGTGCCAGCAGCGGTACGGGGGGGGTCACAGATACGCAGTATTTT. The chain carries TRBV7-6 and TRBJ2-3; 8 bases align to TRBD2. The germline CDR1 and CDR2 sequences are SGHVS and FNYEAQ. After removal of 5 bases from V and 2 bases from J, the junction contained 6 bases not matched to a gene. CDR3 length: 15 residues.

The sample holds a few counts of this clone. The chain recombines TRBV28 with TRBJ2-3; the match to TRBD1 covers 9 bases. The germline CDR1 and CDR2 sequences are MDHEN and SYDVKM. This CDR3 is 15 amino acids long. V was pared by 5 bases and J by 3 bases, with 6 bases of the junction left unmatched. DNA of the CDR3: TGTGCCAGCAGTCCGGGACAGGGTCCTACAGATACGCAGTATTTT. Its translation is CASSPGQGPTDTQYF.